The 28 T cell receptor beta chains listed next were all sequenced from one sample in a study of radiation and T cells in renal cell carcinoma. Documented time point: baseline pretreatment blood. Noted treatment: 15 Gy SBRT to primary tumor, nephrectomy 4 weeks later. Libraries were prepared by immunoSEQ multiplex PCR; TCRdb keeps only in-frame clonotypes and omits some of them. The sample lists over 85,000 clones, 70% to 85% occurring once. The sequencing here drew on blood, taken from a patient whose treatment included radiotherapy and nephrectomy. The source is a man between 60 and 75 years old with renal cell carcinoma.

The chain is built from TRBV9 and TRBJ2-1; TRBD2 agrees at 10 bases. The length of the CDR3 is 15 residues. J was trimmed by 5 bases and V by 4 bases; bases with no gene match: 6. Germline V gives CDR1 SGDLS, CDR2 YYNGEE. DNA of the CDR3: TGTGCCAGCAGCCCGAGCGGGAGGGCCGACAATGAGCAGTTCTTC. Its translation is CASSPSGRADNEQFF.

The chain links TRBV7-2 to TRBJ2-7, with TRBD2 matching 12 bases. The V gene end was trimmed by 5 bases and the J gene end by 2 bases; junction bases not matched to a gene: 16. The CDR3 extends over 19 amino acids. The germline V gene encodes CDR1 SGHTA and CDR2 FQGNSA. This CDR3 reads CASSPLATSGRIGAYEQYF. For the CDR3, the DNA is TGTGCCAGCAGCCCCCTTGCAACTAGCGGGAGGATTGGGGCCTACGAGCAGTACTTC. Looking up the rest from reference TRBV7-2 and TRBJ2-7 gives the full variable domain: GAGVSQSPSNKVTEKGKDVELRCDPISGHTALYWYRQSLGQGLEFLIYFQGNSAPDKSGLPSDRFSAERTGGSVSTLTIQRTQQEDSAVYLCASSPLATSGRIGAYEQYFGPGTRLTVT.

The V gene is TRBV11-2, the J gene TRBJ1-2; weak D call: TRBD1 (5 bases). Trimming removed 3 bases from V and 2 bases from J, with 10 bases in between. This CDR3 has 14 residues. The germline V gene has CDR1 SGHAT and CDR2 FQNNGV. CDR3 sequence reads: CASSLYRMNYGYTF. DNA for the CDR3: TGTGCCAGCAGCTTGTACAGGATGAACTATGGCTACACCTTC.

This rearrangement joins TRBV28 to TRBJ1-4; 7 bases agree with TRBD1. Germline V gene lookup returns CDR1 MDHEN and CDR2 SYDVKM. The CDR3 loop spans 18 amino acids. V lost 3 bases, J lost 7 bases, and 17 bases stayed unmatched. CDR3 residues: CASSFNPVRTGVAEKLFF. For the CDR3, the DNA is TGTGCCAGCAGTTTCAACCCCGTAAGGACAGGAGTGGCTGAAAAACTGTTTTTT.

CDR3 bases: TGCGCCAGCAGCAGGGGATACGAGCAGTACTTC. Translation: CASSRGYEQYF. The chain is built from TRBV4-3 and TRBJ2-7, with D perhaps TRBD1 (5 bases). This CDR3 comprises 11 residues. The V and J ends lost 5 bases and 4 bases respectively, with 6 bases between them. The germline gives CDR1 LGHNA, CDR2 YSLEER.

There are a few counts of this clone. The chain links TRBV19 to TRBJ1-1, with a tentative D call TRBD1 (5 bases). Looked up from germline, CDR1 is LNHDA and CDR2 is SQIVND (reference sequence). This CDR3 has 13 residues. V was trimmed by 5 bases and J by 2 bases, leaving 9 bases between them. The CDR3 DNA is TGTGCCAGTAGTGGCCGGACAAACACTGAAGCTTTCTTT. It specifies CASSGRTNTEAFF.

The chain has TRBV9 and TRBJ2-1, with TRBD2 matching 11 bases. Trimming at V came to 3 bases and at J to 7 bases, leaving 6 bases not matched to a gene. Germline CDR1 SGDLS, CDR2 YYNGEE. The CDR3 contains 15 residues. CDR3 region: CASSGLSGRANEQFF. For the CDR3, the DNA is TGTGCCAGCAGCGGTCTTAGCGGGAGGGCGAATGAGCAGTTCTTC.

This clone was found a few times. The chain recombines TRBV11-2 with TRBJ2-1, with D uncertain. Trimming removed 0 bases at V and 11 bases at J, with 8 bases between. This CDR3 has 12 amino acids. The germline gives CDR1 SGHAT, CDR2 FQNNGV. Here the CDR3 reads CASSLEFAQQFF. CDR3 DNA sequence: TGTGCCAGCAGCTTAGAATTTGCACAGCAGTTCTTC.

The chain has TRBV7-9 and TRBJ2-3, with 8 bases identical to TRBD1. The CDR3 is 16 residues long. With 5 bases clipped from V and 4 bases from J, the junction kept 11 bases outside the gene matches. Germline-derived CDR1 and CDR2 are SEHNR and FQNEAQ (reference sequence). CDR3 nucleotides: TGTGCCAGCAGCGGGCGGGACAGGCCTAAGGCAGATACGCAGTATTTT. Translated, it gives CASSGRDRPKADTQYF.

The V call is TRBV9, the J call TRBJ2-1; 13 nucleotides line up with TRBD2. Germline values: CDR1 SGDLS, CDR2 YYNGEE. V lost 2 bases and J lost 8; bases outside the gene matches: 10. The CDR3 contains 17 residues. CDR3 coding DNA: TGTGCCAGCAGCGTCACTAGCGGGAGGGCCGAAAGCGATGAGCAGTTCTTC. Translated: CASSVTSGRAESDEQFF.

The chain is built from TRBV14 and TRBJ1-1; the match to TRBD1 covers 10 bases. Looked up from germline, CDR1 is SGHDN and CDR2 is FVKESK. This CDR3 region has 15 residues. The junction had 10 bases not matched to a gene; V was cut back by 1 base and J by 11 bases. CDR3 protein: CASSQGTGTGVYAFF. The DNA of the CDR3 is TGTGCCAGCAGCCAAGGGACTGGGACAGGGGTTTATGCTTTCTTT. Looking up the rest from reference TRBV14 and TRBJ1-1 gives the full variable domain: EAGVTQFPSHSVIEKGQTVTLRCDPISGHDNLYWYRRVMGKEIKFLLHFVKESKQDESGMPNNRFLAERTGGTYSTLKVQPAELEDSGVYFCASSQGTGTGVYAFFGQGTRLTVV.

The V call is TRBV28, the J call TRBJ2-7; no reliable D call. This CDR3 has 15 residues. V shed 3 bases and J shed 5 bases, with 17 bases lying between them. Germline lookup yields CDR1 MDHEN and CDR2 SYDVKM. The CDR3 here is CASSFGSGLPDEQYF. The CDR3, as DNA: TGTGCCAGCAGTTTCGGTTCCGGGCTCCCCGACGAGCAGTACTTC.

The CDR3 DNA reads as TGTGCCAGTAGTATAAAGGTGGGGGTATCAGATACGCAGTATTTT. Its translation is CASSIKVGVSDTQYF. The chain links TRBV19 to TRBJ2-3; the D gene could be TRBD1 or TRBD2 (5 bases each). Germline V gives CDR1 LNHDA, CDR2 SQIVND (reference sequence). CDR3 size: 15 residues. V dropped 2 bases and J dropped 4 bases, with 13 bases sitting between them.

The chain uses TRBV6-4 and TRBJ1-3; tentative D call: TRBD1 (5 bases). V was trimmed by 3 bases and J by 0 bases, leaving 18 bases between them. Germline V lookup: CDR1 MRHNA, CDR2 SNTAGT. The CDR3 length is 18 residues. The CDR3 region is CASSEPRQRTCSGNTIYF. The CDR3 DNA sequence: TGTGCCAGCAGTGAGCCCCGACAGAGAACCTGCTCTGGAAACACCATATATTTT.

This chain uses TRBV10-2 with TRBJ2-7, with 7 bases aligning to TRBD2. Germline V lookup: CDR1 WSHSY, CDR2 SAAADI. This CDR3 region has 11 residues. The V segment lost 6 bases and the J segment 4 bases; nucleotides outside the gene matches: 0. CDR3: CASRGGYEQYF. The CDR3 DNA is TGCGCCAGCAGGGGAGGGTACGAGCAGTACTTC.

The rearrangement uses TRBV18 and TRBJ1-2; no reliable D call. The germline V gene encodes CDR1 KGHSH and CDR2 LQKENI. CDR3 length: 16 residues. V gave up 6 bases and J gave up 3 bases, with 20 bases separating them. Here the CDR3 DNA reads TGTGCCAGCTCCCTTTCTCAGGTTACGTCTGACTATGGCTACACCTTC. Its protein product is CASSLSQVTSDYGYTF.

This chain connects TRBV10-3 to TRBJ1-5; 7 nucleotides agree with TRBD1. The CDR3 length is 17 residues. Losses at the gene ends were 3 bases for V and 3 bases for J; bases not matched to a gene: 11. The germline gives CDR1 ENHRY, CDR2 SYGVKD. CDR3 nucleotides: TGTGCCATCAGTGATTGGGACACCACAGGGGTCAATCAGCCCCAGCATTTT. This sequence encodes CAISDWDTTGVNQPQHF.

The CDR3 nucleotides are TGTGCCAGCAGCGTCGGAGGGGGCAGTGAGCAGTACTTC. Protein: CASSVGGGSEQYF. The chain uses TRBV9 and TRBJ2-7, with a weak D call TRBD1 (7 bases). Between the trimmed V and J ends, which lost 2 bases and 7 bases, there was a span of 13 bases. CDR1 is SGDLS and CDR2 is YYNGEE in the germline V gene. The CDR3 is 13 amino acids.

This clone was detected only a few times. As DNA, the CDR3 is TGCGCCAGCAGCCAAGCCGTAGGGGGAATTCCCCTCTACGAGCAGTACTTC. Amino acid sequence: CASSQAVGGIPLYEQYF. V gene TRBV4-1 combines with J gene TRBJ2-7; tentatively, D is TRBD1 (6 bases). CDR3 length equals 17 residues. V gave up 1 base and J gave up 3 bases, with 19 bases separating them. Germline CDR1 and CDR2: MGHRA and YSYEKL.

V usage is TRBV11-3 and J usage is TRBJ2-7; D ambiguous. Deletions cut 1 base from V and 2 bases from J, with 12 bases between. Germline loops: CDR1 SGHNT, CDR2 YENEEA. This CDR3 is built from 15 residues. CDR3 nucleotides: TGTGCCAGCAGCTTAGGTCCTCGTGGGGCCTACGAGCAGTACTTC. Its protein is CASSLGPRGAYEQYF.

The V gene is TRBV7-6, the J gene TRBJ1-1, with 7 positions matching TRBD1. V lost 5 bases and J lost 1; bases outside the gene matches: 10. The CDR3 contains 16 residues. CDR1 is SGHVS and CDR2 is FNYEAQ in the germline V gene. CDR3 DNA: TGTGCCAGCAGCCGCCCAGGGGGGGCCCCGAACACTGAAGCTTTCTTT. Protein: CASSRPGGAPNTEAFF.

The DNA for the CDR3 is TGTGCCAGCTCACCGTCCCCCGACAGGGTCCAAGAGACCCAGTACTTC. This codes for CASSPSPDRVQETQYF. V is TRBV18 and J is TRBJ2-5; 7 positions agree with TRBD1. The CDR3 length is 16 residues. V lost 3 bases, J lost 1 base, and 8 bases stayed unmatched. The germline CDR1 and CDR2 sequences are KGHSH and LQKENI.

This chain uses TRBV6-5 with TRBJ2-7, with 8 bases aligning to TRBD1. The CDR3 runs 16 residues. Looked up from germline, CDR1 is MNHEY and CDR2 is SVGAGI. Trimming removed 0 bases from V and 2 bases from J; junction bases left unmatched: 6. In nucleotides, the CDR3 is TGTGCCAGCAGTTACTCGTCCGGGACAGGCACCTACGAGCAGTACTTC. This gives the protein CASSYSSGTGTYEQYF.

The rearrangement uses TRBV5-1 and TRBJ2-1; unclear D gene. The CDR3 covers 13 residues. V gave up 3 bases and J gave up 8 bases, with 12 bases separating them. Germline-derived CDR1 and CDR2 are SGHRS and YFSETQ. DNA of the CDR3: TGCGCCAGCAGCTACGTCCGGGCGGATGAGCAGTTCTTC. Protein: CASSYVRADEQFF.

This clone was observed once. The genes are TRBV19 and TRBJ2-7; 13 bases line up with TRBD2. The germline V gene encodes CDR1 LNHDA and CDR2 SQIVND (reference sequence). The CDR3 loop spans 14 amino acids. Trimming took 5 bases from V and 4 from J; bases not matched to a gene: 2. DNA of the CDR3: TGTGCCAGTAGTCGGACTAGCGGGGGATACGAGCAGTACTTC. Protein: CASSRTSGGYEQYF.

This clone was observed a handful of times. CDR3 loop: CASSPTGGDLRNSGNTIYF. CDR3 coding DNA: TGTGCCAGCAGCCCCACAGGGGGGGATTTGAGGAATTCTGGAAACACCATATATTTT. The rearrangement uses TRBV7-9 and TRBJ1-3; 8 positions agree with TRBD1. In germline, CDR1 is SEHNR, CDR2 FQNEAQ (reference sequence). J was trimmed by 1 base and V by 5 bases; bases with no gene match: 16. The CDR3 spans 19 residues.

The CDR3 loop is CASSQTSGMRGTQYF. The CDR3 nucleotides are TGCGCCAGCAGCCAGACTAGCGGGATGAGAGGGACCCAGTACTTC. The chain uses TRBV4-3 and TRBJ2-5; 11 nucleotides line up with TRBD2. The germline CDR1 and CDR2 sequences are LGHNA and YSLEER. V was pared by 3 bases and J by 7 bases, with 7 bases of the junction left unmatched. The CDR3 is 15 residues long.

The CDR3 region is CASSLGTYQFF. CDR3 coding DNA: TGTGCCAGCAGCTTAGGGACTTACCAGTTCTTC. The chain couples TRBV7-9 to TRBJ2-1; D might be TRBD2 (5 bases). CDR3 length: 11 residues. V lost 1 base to trimming and J lost 13 bases, with 8 bases between them. In germline, CDR1 is SEHNR, CDR2 FQNEAQ (reference sequence).